These 8 T cell receptor beta chains share one sample of origin, sequenced in a study of somatic mutations in cytotoxic T cells in rheumatoid arthritis (dated by TCRdb to about 2017). Library preparation employed the immunoSEQ multiplex PCR assay. The table was pulled from immuneACCESS by TCRdb, which kept in-frame rearrangements only. Such tables lose some clones; where checked, under half of the loss comes from unresolved V genes, and the rest has no known cause. This sample gives over 20,000 clones in total; roughly 87% of them show up just once. Around 5% of the sample is taken by the ten largest. Sequenced input: CD8+ T cells sorted from blood. These receptors were collected from a man aged 50 to 59 in good health.

By share of the sample, this clone is medium-sized. The chain employs TRBV6-1 and TRBJ2-2; tentatively, D is TRBD1 (6 bases). Germline lookup yields CDR1 MNHNS and CDR2 SASEGT. The V and J ends lost 4 bases and 1 base respectively, with 13 bases between them. This CDR3 region has 16 residues. The CDR3, as DNA: TGTGCCAGCAGTGTTTTACAGGGAATGAACACCGGGGAGCTGTTTTTT. Translation gives CASSVLQGMNTGELFF.

The chain combines TRBV7-9 with TRBJ2-7; a possible D gene is TRBD2 (6 bases). This CDR3 comprises 14 residues. Trimming shortened V by 5 bases and J by 0 bases, and 11 bases separated the two germline ends. Germline assignment: CDR1 SEHNR and CDR2 FQNEAQ (reference sequence). CDR3 coding DNA: TGTGCCAGCAGCGAATCCGGGAGCTCCTACGAGCAGTACTTC. Amino acid sequence: CASSESGSSYEQYF.

This sequence joins TRBV6-5 and TRBJ2-5; possible D gene TRBD1, 8 bases. The V end was cut by 6 bases, the J end by 2 bases, with 16 bases between. The CDR3 length is 15 residues. The germline gives CDR1 MNHEY, CDR2 SVGAGI. The CDR3, as DNA: TGTGCCAGCAGCCCGGACAGGGAGGGGCAAGAGACCCAGTACTTC. Amino acids: CASSPDREGQETQYF.

The chain has TRBV5-6 and TRBJ2-1, with 8 bases identical to TRBD2. There are 17 residues in the CDR3. The V and J ends lost 2 bases and 4 bases, in that order; junction bases with no gene match: 11. In germline, CDR1 is SGHDT, CDR2 YYEEEE. CDR3 sequence (DNA): TGTGCCAGCAGCTTAGTGACCAGCGGGAGCTCGTACAATGAGCAGTTCTTC. Translation gives CASSLVTSGSSYNEQFF.

The chain joins TRBV7-9 to TRBJ1-1; 9 nucleotides match TRBD1. The trim removed 5 bases at V and 14 bases at J, leaving 6 bases unmatched. The CDR3 has 11 amino acids. In germline, CDR1 is SEHNR, CDR2 FQNEAQ (reference sequence). DNA for the CDR3: TGTGCCAGCAGCCCGGGACAGGGTTTCTTCTTT. It translates to CASSPGQGFFF.

This chain joins TRBV4-1 and TRBJ2-1; D uncertain. Per germline, CDR1 MGHRA and CDR2 YSYEKL. CDR3 size: 12 residues. Trimming cost V 1 base and J 4 bases, with 2 bases left between them. The CDR3 is CASSQAYNEQFF. DNA of the CDR3: TGCGCCAGCAGCCAAGCTTACAATGAGCAGTTCTTC.

This chain links TRBV5-8 with TRBJ2-1; 11 bases are shared with TRBD2. CDR1 and CDR2 (germline): SGHTS, YDEGEE. The CDR3 spans 15 residues. V was pared by 4 bases and J by 7 bases, with 7 bases of the junction left unmatched. The CDR3 DNA reads as TGTGCCAGCAGCCCGGGACTAGCGGAGTTAAATGAGCAGTTCTTC. It specifies CASSPGLAELNEQFF.

The chain is built from TRBV2 and TRBJ1-2, with 8 bases aligning to TRBD1. Trimming cost V 9 bases and J 4 bases; bases outside gene matches: 4. Germline V gene data show CDR1 as SNHLY and CDR2 as FYNNEI. The CDR3 runs to 12 residues. CDR3: CASRQGIYGYTF. DNA for the CDR3: TGTGCCAGTAGACAGGGGATCTATGGCTACACCTTC.